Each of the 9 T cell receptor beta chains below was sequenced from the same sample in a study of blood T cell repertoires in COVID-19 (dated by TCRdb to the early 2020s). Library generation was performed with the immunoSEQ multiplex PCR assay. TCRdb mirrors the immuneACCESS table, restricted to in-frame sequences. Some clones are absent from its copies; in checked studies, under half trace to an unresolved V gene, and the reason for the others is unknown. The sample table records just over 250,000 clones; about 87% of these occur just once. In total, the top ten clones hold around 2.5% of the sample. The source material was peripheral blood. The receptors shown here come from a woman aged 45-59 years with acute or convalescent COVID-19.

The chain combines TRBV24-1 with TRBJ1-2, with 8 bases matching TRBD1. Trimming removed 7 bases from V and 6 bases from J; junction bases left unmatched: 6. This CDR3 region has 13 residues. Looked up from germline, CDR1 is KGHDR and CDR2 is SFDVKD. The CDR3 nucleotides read TGTGCCACCAGCCGCGAGACAGGGGATGGCTACACCTTC. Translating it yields CATSRETGDGYTF.

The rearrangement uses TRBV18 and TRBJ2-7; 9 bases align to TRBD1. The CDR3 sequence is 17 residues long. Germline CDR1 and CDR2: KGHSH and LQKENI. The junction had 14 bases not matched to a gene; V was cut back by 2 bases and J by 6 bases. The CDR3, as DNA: TGTGCCAGCTCACCAGTGGGGACCGGGACAGGGCGCCGCGAGCAGTACTTC. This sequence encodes CASSPVGTGTGRREQYF.

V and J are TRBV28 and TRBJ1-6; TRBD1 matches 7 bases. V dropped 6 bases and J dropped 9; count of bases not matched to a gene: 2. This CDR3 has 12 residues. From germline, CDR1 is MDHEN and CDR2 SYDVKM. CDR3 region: CASRNRGSPLHF. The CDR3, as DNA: TGTGCCAGCAGAAACAGGGGTTCACCCCTCCACTTT.

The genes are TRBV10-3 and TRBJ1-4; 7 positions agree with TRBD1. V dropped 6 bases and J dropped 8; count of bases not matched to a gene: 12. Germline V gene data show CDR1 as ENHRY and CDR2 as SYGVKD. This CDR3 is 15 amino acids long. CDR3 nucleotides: TGTGCCATCAGCGCAATAGGGGGCGGTTGGGAAAAACTGTTTTTT. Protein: CAISAIGGGWEKLFF.

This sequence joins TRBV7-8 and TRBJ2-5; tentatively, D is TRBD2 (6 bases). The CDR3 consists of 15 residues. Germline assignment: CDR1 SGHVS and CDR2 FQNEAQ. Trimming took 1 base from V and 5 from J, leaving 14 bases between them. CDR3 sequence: CASSLGLGRDETQYF. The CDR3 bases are TGTGCCAGCAGCTTAGGGCTCGGGCGGGATGAGACCCAGTACTTC.

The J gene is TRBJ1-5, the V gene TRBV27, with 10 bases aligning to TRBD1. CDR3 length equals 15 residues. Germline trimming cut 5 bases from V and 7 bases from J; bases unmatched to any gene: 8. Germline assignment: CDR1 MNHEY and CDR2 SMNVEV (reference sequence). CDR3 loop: CASSPQTGGLQPQHF. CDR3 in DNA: TGTGCCAGCAGTCCCCAGACAGGGGGCTTGCAGCCCCAGCATTTT.

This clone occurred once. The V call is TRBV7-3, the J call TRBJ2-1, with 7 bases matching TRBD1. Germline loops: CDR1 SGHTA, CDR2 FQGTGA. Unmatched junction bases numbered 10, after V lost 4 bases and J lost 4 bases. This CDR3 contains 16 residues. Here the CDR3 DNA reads TGTGCCAGCAGCTCGATCGGGACAGAGGGGTACAATGAGCAGTTCTTC. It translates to CASSSIGTEGYNEQFF. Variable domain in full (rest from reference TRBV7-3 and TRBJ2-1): GAGVSQTPSNKVTEKGKYVELRCDPISGHTALYWYRQSLGQGPEFLIYFQGTGAADDSGLPNDRFFAVRPEGSVSTLKIQRTERGDSAVYLCASSSIGTEGYNEQFFGPGTRLTVL.

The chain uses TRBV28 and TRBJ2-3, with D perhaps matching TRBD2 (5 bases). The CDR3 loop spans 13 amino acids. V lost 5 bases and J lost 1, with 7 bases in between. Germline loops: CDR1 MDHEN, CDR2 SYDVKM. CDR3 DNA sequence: TGTGCCAGCAGTACCGGGGGCACAGATACGCAGTATTTT. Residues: CASSTGGTDTQYF.

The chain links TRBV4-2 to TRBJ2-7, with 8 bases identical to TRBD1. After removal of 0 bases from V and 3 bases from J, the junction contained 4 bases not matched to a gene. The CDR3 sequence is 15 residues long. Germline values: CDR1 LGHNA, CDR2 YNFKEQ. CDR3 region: CASSQDFGQGYEQYF. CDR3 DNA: TGTGCCAGCAGCCAAGACTTCGGACAGGGCTACGAGCAGTACTTC.